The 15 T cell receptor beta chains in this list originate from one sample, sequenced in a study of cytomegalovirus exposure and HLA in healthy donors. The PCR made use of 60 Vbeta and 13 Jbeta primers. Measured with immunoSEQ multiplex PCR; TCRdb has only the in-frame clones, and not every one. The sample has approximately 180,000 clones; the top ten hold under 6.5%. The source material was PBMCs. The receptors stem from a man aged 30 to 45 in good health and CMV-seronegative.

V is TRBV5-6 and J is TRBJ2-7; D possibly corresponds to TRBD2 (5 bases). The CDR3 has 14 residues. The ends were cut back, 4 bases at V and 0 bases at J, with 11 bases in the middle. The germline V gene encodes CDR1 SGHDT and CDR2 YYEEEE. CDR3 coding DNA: TGTGCCAGCAGCCGTGGGAGTCCCTCCTACGAGCAGTACTTC. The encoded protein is CASSRGSPSYEQYF.

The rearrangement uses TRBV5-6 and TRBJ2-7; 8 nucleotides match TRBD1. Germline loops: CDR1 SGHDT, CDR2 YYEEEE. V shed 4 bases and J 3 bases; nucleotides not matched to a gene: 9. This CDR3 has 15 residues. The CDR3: CASSGEDRGSYEQYF. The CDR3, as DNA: TGTGCCAGCAGCGGCGAAGACAGGGGAAGCTACGAGCAGTACTTC.

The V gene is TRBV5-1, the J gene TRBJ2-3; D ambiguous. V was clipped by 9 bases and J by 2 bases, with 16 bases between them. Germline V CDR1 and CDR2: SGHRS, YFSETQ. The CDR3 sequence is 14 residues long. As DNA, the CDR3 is TGCGCCACGTCCGGAGCGAACCCCACAGATACGCAGTATTTT. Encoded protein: CATSGANPTDTQYF.

CDR3 sequence (DNA): TGTGCCAGCAGCTCGAGGCGGTCAGGGGGCACAGATACGCAGTATTTT. Amino acids: CASSSRRSGGTDTQYF. This chain uses TRBV7-3 with TRBJ2-3; a weak D match, TRBD1 (6 bases). The V and J ends lost 4 bases and 1 base respectively, with 15 bases between them. Germline lookup yields CDR1 SGHTA and CDR2 FQGTGA. The CDR3 totals 16 residues.

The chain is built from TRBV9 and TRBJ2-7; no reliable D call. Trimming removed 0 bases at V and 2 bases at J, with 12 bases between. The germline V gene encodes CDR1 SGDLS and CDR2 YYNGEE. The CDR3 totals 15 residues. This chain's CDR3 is CASSVAGDRTYEQYF. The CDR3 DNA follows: TGTGCCAGCAGCGTAGCTGGAGATCGGACCTACGAGCAGTACTTC. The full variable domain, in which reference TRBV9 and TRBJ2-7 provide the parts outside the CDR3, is DSGVTQTPKHLITATGQRVTLRCSPRSGDLSVYWYQQSLDQGLQFLIQYYNGEERAKGNILERFSAQQFPDLHSELNLSSLELGDSALYFCASSVAGDRTYEQYFGPGTRLTVT.

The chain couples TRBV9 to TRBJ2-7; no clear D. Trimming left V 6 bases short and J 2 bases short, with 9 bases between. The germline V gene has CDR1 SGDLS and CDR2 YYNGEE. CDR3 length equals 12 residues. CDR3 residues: CASMRHPYEQYF. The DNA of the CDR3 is TGTGCCAGCATGAGGCACCCCTACGAGCAGTACTTC.

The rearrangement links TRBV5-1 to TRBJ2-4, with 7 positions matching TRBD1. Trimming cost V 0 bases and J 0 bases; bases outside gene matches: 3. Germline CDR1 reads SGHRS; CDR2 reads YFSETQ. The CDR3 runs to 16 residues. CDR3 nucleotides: TGCGCCAGCAGCTTGGGACAGGGTTTAGCCAAAAACATTCAGTACTTC. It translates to CASSLGQGLAKNIQYF.

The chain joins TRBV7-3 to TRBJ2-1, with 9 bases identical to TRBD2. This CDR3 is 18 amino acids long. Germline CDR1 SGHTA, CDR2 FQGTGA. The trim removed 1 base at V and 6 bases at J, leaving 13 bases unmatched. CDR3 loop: CASSLRGGGRAVGNEQFF. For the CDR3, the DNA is TGTGCCAGCAGCTTAAGAGGGGGCGGGAGGGCCGTAGGCAATGAGCAGTTCTTC.

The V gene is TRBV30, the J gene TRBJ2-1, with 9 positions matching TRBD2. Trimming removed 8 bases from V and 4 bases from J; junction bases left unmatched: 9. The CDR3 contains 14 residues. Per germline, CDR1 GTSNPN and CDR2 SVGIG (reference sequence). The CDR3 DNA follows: TGTGCCCGCGGGGGGGCAGGGGGTTACAATGAGCAGTTCTTC. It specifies CARGGAGGYNEQFF. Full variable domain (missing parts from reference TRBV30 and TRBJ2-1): SQTIHQWPATLVQPVGSPLSLECTVEGTSNPNLYWYRQAAGRGLQLLFYSVGIGQISSEVPQNLSASRPQDRQFILSSKKLLLSDSGFYLCARGGAGGYNEQFFGPGTRLTVL.

CDR3 nucleotide sequence: TGTGCCCTGAAACAGGGGGCTTTGAACACTGAAGCTTTCTTT. Amino acid sequence: CALKQGALNTEAFF. V gene TRBV30 combines with J gene TRBJ1-1; 9 bases map to TRBD1. This CDR3 is built from 14 residues. Per germline, CDR1 GTSNPN and CDR2 SVGIG (reference sequence). V dropped 8 bases and J dropped 0; count of bases not matched to a gene: 7. Looking up the rest from reference TRBV30 and TRBJ1-1 gives the full variable domain: SQTIHQWPATLVQPVGSPLSLECTVEGTSNPNLYWYRQAAGRGLQLLFYSVGIGQISSEVPQNLSASRPQDRQFILSSKKLLLSDSGFYLCALKQGALNTEAFFGQGTRLTVV.

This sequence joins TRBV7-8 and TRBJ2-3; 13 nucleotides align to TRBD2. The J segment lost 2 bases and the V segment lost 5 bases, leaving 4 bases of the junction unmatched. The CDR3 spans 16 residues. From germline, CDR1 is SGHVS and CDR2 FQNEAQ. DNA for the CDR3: TGTGCCAGCAGCCTGGGACTAGCGGGGATCACAGATACGCAGTATTTT. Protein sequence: CASSLGLAGITDTQYF. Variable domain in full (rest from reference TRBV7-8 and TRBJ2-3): GAGVSQSPRYKVAKRGQDVALRCDPISGHVSLFWYQQALGQGPEFLTYFQNEAQLDKSGLPSDRFFAERPEGSVSTLKIQRTQQEDSAVYLCASSLGLAGITDTQYFGPGTRLTVL.

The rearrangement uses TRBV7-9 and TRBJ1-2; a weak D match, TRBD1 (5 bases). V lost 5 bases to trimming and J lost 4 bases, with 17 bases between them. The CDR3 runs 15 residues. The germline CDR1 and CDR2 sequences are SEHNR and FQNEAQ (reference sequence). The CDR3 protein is CASSLPRGLGYGYTF. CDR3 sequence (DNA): TGTGCCAGCAGCCTCCCCCGGGGGTTAGGCTATGGCTACACCTTC.

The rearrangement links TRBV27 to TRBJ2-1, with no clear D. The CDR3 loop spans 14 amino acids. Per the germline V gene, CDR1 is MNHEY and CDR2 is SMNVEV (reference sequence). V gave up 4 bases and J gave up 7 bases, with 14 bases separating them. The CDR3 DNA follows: TGTGCCAGCAGTTCCCGAACGAGAGGTAATGAGCAGTTCTTC. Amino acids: CASSSRTRGNEQFF.

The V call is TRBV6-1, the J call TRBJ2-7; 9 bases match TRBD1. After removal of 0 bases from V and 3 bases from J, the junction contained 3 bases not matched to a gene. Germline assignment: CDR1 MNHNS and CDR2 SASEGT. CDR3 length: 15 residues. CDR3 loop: CASSEAGTGLYEQYF. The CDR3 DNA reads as TGTGCCAGCAGTGAAGCTGGGACAGGGCTCTACGAGCAGTACTTC.

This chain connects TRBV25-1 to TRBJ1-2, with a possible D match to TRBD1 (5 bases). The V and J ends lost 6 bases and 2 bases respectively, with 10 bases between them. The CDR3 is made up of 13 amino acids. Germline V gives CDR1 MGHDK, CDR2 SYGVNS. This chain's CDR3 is CASSTRGNYGYTF. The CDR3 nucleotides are TGTGCCAGCAGCACTCGGGGGAACTATGGCTACACCTTC.